This T cell receptor beta chain was obtained from a study of blood T cell repertoires in COVID-19. Looking at the study overall: COVID-19 samples, acute and convalescent, were from the United States, Italy and Spain. Nucleic acid was either cDNA or gDNA, and it came from T cells, B-cell-depleted T cells, or PBMCs.

The CDR3 totals 15 residues. From germline, CDR1 is LNHDA and CDR2 SQIVND (reference sequence). V lost 5 bases to trimming and J lost 4 bases; unmatched junction nucleotides: 8. In the study's own analysis: Amplifying reference gene primers gave estimates of nucleated cell counts. TCRdb's copy holds only in-frame clones and misses some; the assay was immunoSEQ multiplex PCR. The D gene and trimming were derived from the DNA, and the V and J assignments and clone size from that table. The table has under 200,000 clones, 88% seen once; the top ten hold about 1.6%. The receptor was isolated from a young man with active or convalescent COVID-19. The rearrangement joins TRBV19 to TRBJ1-1; 9 positions agree with TRBD1. Sequencing input: peripheral blood. This chain's CDR3 is CASSPEQGAGTEAFF. CDR3 coding DNA: TGTGCCAGTAGTCCGGAACAGGGGGCAGGCACTGAAGCTTTCTTT.